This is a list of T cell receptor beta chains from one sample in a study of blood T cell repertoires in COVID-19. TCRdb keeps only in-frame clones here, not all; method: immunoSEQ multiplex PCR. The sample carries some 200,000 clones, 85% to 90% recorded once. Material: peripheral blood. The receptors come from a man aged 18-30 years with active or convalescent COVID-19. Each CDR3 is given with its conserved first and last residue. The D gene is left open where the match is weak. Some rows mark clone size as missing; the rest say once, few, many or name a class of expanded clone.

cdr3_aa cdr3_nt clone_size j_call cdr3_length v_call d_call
CASSTDNPGTGYSPLHF TGTGCCAGCAGTACAGACAACCCCGGGACAGGGTATTCACCCCTCCACTTT NA TRBJ1-6 17 TRBV27 TRBD1
CASRTGTGVANEQFF TGTGCCAGCAGGACCGGGACAGGGGTAGCCAATGAGCAGTTCTTC few TRBJ2-1 15 TRBV11-2 TRBD1
CASSLRLAGGGEQYF TGTGCCAGCAGCCTAAGACTAGCGGGAGGCGGCGAGCAGTACTTC NA TRBJ2-7 15 TRBV3-1/TRBV3-2 TRBD2
CAIRPDRAEDFGYTF TGTGCCATCAGACCGGACAGGGCCGAGGACTTTGGCTACACCTTC NA TRBJ1-2 15 TRBV10-3 TRBD1
CATSDSGQLNTEAFF TGTGCCACCAGTGATTCTGGACAGTTGAACACTGAAGCTTTCTTT NA TRBJ1-1 15 TRBV24-1 NA
CASSQSEAGGNQPQHF TGTGCCAGCTCTCAATCGGAGGCAGGAGGTAATCAGCCCCAGCATTTT NA TRBJ1-5 16 TRBV18 NA
CASSAGTGQSTGYTF TGTGCCAGCAGTGCCGGGACAGGGCAATCTACCGGCTACACCTTC NA TRBJ1-2 15 TRBV27 TRBD1
CASSVGLAGGPYTGELFF TGTGCCAGCAGTGTGGGACTAGCGGGGGGGCCGTACACCGGGGAGCTGTTTTTT NA TRBJ2-2 18 TRBV2 TRBD2
CASKNSGTGVEKLFF TGTGCCAGCAAAAATAGTGGGACAGGGGTCGAAAAACTGTTTTTT NA TRBJ1-4 15 TRBV6-5 TRBD1
CATSRGQGVWGYTF TGTGCCACCAGCAGAGGACAGGGGGTTTGGGGCTACACCTTC NA TRBJ1-2 14 TRBV15 TRBD1